This T cell receptor (beta chain) was retrieved from a study of cytomegalovirus exposure and HLA in healthy donors. Germline V gene data show CDR1 as GTSNPN and CDR2 as SVGIG (reference sequence). CDR3 length: 14 residues. Trimming took 5 bases from V and 0 from J, leaving 11 bases between them. The study, taken as a whole, reports: The study recorded about 150 TCR beta chains that were cytomegalovirus-associated. In a later analysis, V- and J-gene trimming of beta chains associated with a DCLRE1C missense variant, replicated independently. There were some public TCRs occurring in many donors, but most TCR sequences were rare.

This clone was found once. Its antigen is undetermined. PCR primers comprised 60 Vbeta and 13 Jbeta primers. The assay was immunoSEQ multiplex PCR, and TCRdb's table has in-frame clones only and misses some. The data contain about 160,000 clones, 75% to 90% of them singletons. The clonotype was recovered from a woman under 30 in good health and CMV-seronegative. The J gene is TRBJ2-1, the V gene TRBV30; maybe TRBD2 (5 bases). Input material: PBMCs. CDR3 in DNA: TGTGCCTGGCGAGCGGATAGCTCCTACAATGAGCAGTTCTTC. It yields the protein CAWRADSSYNEQFF.